This T cell receptor beta chain is drawn from a study of identical twins. This clonotype occurred a few times. Germline V gives CDR1 MNHNS, CDR2 SASEGT. The CDR3 consists of 15 residues. J was trimmed by 5 bases and V by 6 bases; bases with no gene match: 8. TCRdb called the 5' RACE reads again in MiXCR, with one record for every CDR3 protein. The sample records 250,000 or so distinct CDR3 sequences, about 9% being singletons. This sample was shared with a second study, whose subject was yellow fever vaccine responses in identical twins.

Input material: CD8+ T cells sorted from blood. The sequence derives from a woman aged 18-29 years in good health. V gene TRBV6-1 combines with J gene TRBJ2-3; 10 positions agree with TRBD2. The CDR3 DNA sequence: TGTGCCAGCAGCCCCAGCGGGGGGGAGGGAGATACGCAGTATTTT. Translating gives CASSPSGGEGDTQYF.